The sequence of this TCR beta chain was determined in a study of CD8+CD57+ T cells in acquired aplastic anemia. About the research overall: The average for DNA from sorted CD4+ and CD8+ cells was 3.2 ug. Findings of the study overall: Sharing between patients and controls was observed for twenty-nine CD8+ CDR3 sequences. CD8+ Simpson's diversity did not differ significantly between patients and controls.

For sequencing, patients were chosen who had shown expansion of CD8+CD57+ cells by flow cytometry. Everyone among the patients had severe acquired aplastic anemia. TCR beta VDJ combinations and CDR3 sequences were profiled from genomic DNA. One entry per CDR3 protein results from TCRdb running MiXCR on the reads. The sample records under 200,000 distinct CDR3 sequences, about 48% being singletons. Comment on this clonotype: Antigen specificity is unknown.

CDR1 PRHDT and CDR2 FYEKMQ come from the germline V gene (reference sequence). Trimming cost V 4 bases and J 5 bases, with 18 bases left between them. This CDR3 has 15 residues. The genes are TRBV13 and TRBJ2-7, with D possibly being TRBD1 (6 bases). The sample comprised sorted CD4+, CD8+, or CD8+CD57+ T cells (not recorded which) from PBMCs. The receptor was isolated from a human donor with aplastic anemia. CDR3 sequence (DNA): TGTGCCAGCAGCTCTTCGTGGGGACACTACAACGAGCAGTACTTC. This gives the protein CASSSSWGHYNEQYF.